Listed below are T cell receptor beta chains from one sample, sequenced in a study of CD8+ T cells in alopecia areata. Clones were sequenced by immunoSEQ multiplex PCR, and TCRdb holds only the in-frame ones, with some missing. Of 150,000 to 200,000 clones listed, about 60% are singletons. The sample consisted of CD4+ T cells sorted from blood, taken at week 0. The receptors here all came from a human donor with alopecia areata. Each CDR3 is given with its conserved first and last residue. A D gene is named only where the DNA matches it firmly. Clone size is shown for a subset of rows, as once, few, many or a class of expanded clone.

TRBV29-1	few	TRBJ2-5	-	TGCAGCGTCGTGGGACGTCTCCAAGAGACCCAGTACTTC	CSVVGRLQETQYF
TRBV5-1	-	TRBJ1-6	TRBD1	TGCGCCAGCAGCTGGACAGGGGGCGGCGATTCACCCCTCCACTTT	CASSWTGGGDSPLHF
TRBV28	-	TRBJ1-4	-	TGTGCCAGCAGTTTACCCCAGTCAACTAATGAAAAACTGTTTTTT	CASSLPQSTNEKLFF
TRBV5-1	-	TRBJ1-1	-	TGCGCCAGCAGCTGGGGGGGCACTGAAGCTTTCTTT	CASSWGGTEAFF
TRBV5-6	once	TRBJ2-2	TRBD2	TGTGCCAGCAGCCCAGAGGGAGGGAGCACCGGGGAGCTGTTTTTT	CASSPEGGSTGELFF
TRBV29-1	few	TRBJ1-1	-	TGCAGCGTTGAACAGGGAGGCACTGAAGCTTTCTTT	CSVEQGGTEAFF
TRBV2	once	TRBJ2-5	TRBD1	TGTGCCAGCAGTGAGACAGGGGAGACCCAGTACTTC	CASSETGETQYF
TRBV30	few	TRBJ2-3	-	TGTGCCTGGAGTGAAACCGCTAGCACAGATACGCAGTATTTT	CAWSETASTDTQYF
TRBV6-1	-	TRBJ2-7	-	TGTGCCAGCAGTGAAAGGGGAAAGGGTTCCCACGAGCAGTACTTC	CASSERGKGSHEQYF
TRBV7-3	many	TRBJ2-3	TRBD2	TGTGCCAGCAGCGTTTCTAGCGGGGGGACTGATACGCAGTATTTT	CASSVSSGGTDTQYF
TRBV4-1	-	TRBJ1-1	TRBD1	TGCGCCAGCAGCCAAGTGACAGGGGTGAACACTGAAGCTTTCTTT	CASSQVTGVNTEAFF
TRBV29-1	few	TRBJ2-2	-	TGCAGCGTTGGGGCTCTAGGGGAGCTGTTTTTT	CSVGALGELFF
TRBV6-5	once	TRBJ1-2	-	TGTGCCAGCAGTTACTCCCCGACTAACTATGGCTACACCTTC	CASSYSPTNYGYTF
TRBV7-8	-	TRBJ2-3	-	TGTGCCAGCAGCTTAGACTGGTCCACCAGTACGCAGTATTTT	CASSLDWSTSTQYF
TRBV30	-	TRBJ2-1	-	TGTGCAATCACCAGGGAGGGGGTCTACAATGAGCAGTTCTTC	CAITREGVYNEQFF
TRBV6-5	few	TRBJ2-1	TRBD2	TGTGCCAGCACTCAGGGAGGGGCCTGGGGCAATGAGCAGTTCTTC	CASTQGGAWGNEQFF
TRBV29-1	-	TRBJ2-5	-	TGCAGCTTTGGCACAGACGAGACCCAGTACTTC	CSFGTDETQYF
TRBV29-1	-	TRBJ1-5	TRBD1	TGCAGCCCCTGGGGACAGGGTGTTGCCAATCAGCCCCAGCATTTT	CSPWGQGVANQPQHF
TRBV6-5	-	TRBJ1-2	-	TGTGCCAGCAGTCGACAGACAAACTATGGCTACACCTTC	CASSRQTNYGYTF
TRBV29-1	few	TRBJ1-2	-	TGCAGCGTTGACGACCCGGACAGAGCTAACTATGGCTACACCTTC	CSVDDPDRANYGYTF
TRBV11-2	few	TRBJ1-1	TRBD1	TGTGCCAGCAGTCGGACAGGAACGAACACTGAAGCTTTCTTT	CASSRTGTNTEAFF
TRBV7-8	-	TRBJ1-1	-	TGTGCCAGCAGCTTACAGAGTAACACTGAAGCTTTCTTT	CASSLQSNTEAFF
TRBV29-1	-	TRBJ2-7	TRBD1	TGCAGCGTTGAAGTGGGGACAGGTACCTACGAGCAGTACTTC	CSVEVGTGTYEQYF
TRBV6-5	few	TRBJ2-6	-	TGTGCCAGCAGTTACTCCTCGGGGAATGGGGCCAACGTCCTGACTTTC	CASSYSSGNGANVLTF
TRBV29-1	-	TRBJ1-5	TRBD1	TGCAGCGTCGCTAACAGGGGGCAACAGCCCCAGCATTTT	CSVANRGQQPQHF
TRBV29-1	few	TRBJ1-2	-	TGCAGCGTTGAGGTTTCGGGGGCGGGCGGCTACACCTTC	CSVEVSGAGGYTF
TRBV5-1	-	TRBJ2-7	-	TGCGCCAGCAGCCTAAATACAGGTAACTACGAGCAGTACTTC	CASSLNTGNYEQYF
TRBV29-1	-	TRBJ2-7	TRBD1	TGCAGCGCCGGTGAGGGGGCGGGTGAGCAGTACTTC	CSAGEGAGEQYF
TRBV7-9	few	TRBJ1-4	-	TGTGCCAGCAGCTTACCCATTGGACAGAAACTGTTTTTT	CASSLPIGQKLFF
TRBV29-1	few	TRBJ2-3	TRBD2	TGCAGTGGGGGGGAGTCCACAGATACGCAGTATTTT	CSGGESTDTQYF
TRBV5-6	-	TRBJ2-5	-	TGTGCCAGCAGCTTGGTTCACCTCCAAGAGACCCAGTACTTC	CASSLVHLQETQYF
TRBV6-5	-	TRBJ2-7	TRBD1	TGTGCCAGCAGTGAGGACAGGTCCTACGAGCAGTACTTC	CASSEDRSYEQYF